This TCR beta chain appears in the sequencing data of a study of regulatory T cells in long-lasting Graves disease (dated by TCRdb to the early 2020s). The study in broad terms: Newly diagnosed Graves' disease patients had taken antithyroid drugs for less than 3 months. This study used TCR sequencing and RNA sequencing of peripheral blood to compare persistent Graves' disease patients against newly diagnosed Graves' disease patients. The study took place in China and was registered as a clinical trial. A total of 35 or so samples were covered by TCR sequencing, comprising 13 persistent and 20 or so newly diagnosed Graves' disease patients. Results and caveats for the whole study, not just this receptor: The small sample size was acknowledged by the authors as a limitation that may reduce accuracy. Compared with newly diagnosed patients, persistent Graves' disease patients had lower TCR Shannon entropy and fewer highly expanded clones, which suggests clonal expansion. Only peripheral blood was studied, because thyroid tissue, the primary lesion, was inaccessible. Persistent disease showed preferential use of TRBV28, TRBJ1-2 and TRBJ2-5, whereas newly diagnosed disease favored TRBV20-1 and TRBJ2-1. Sequencing and analysis were limited to the TCR beta chain. Patients with persistent disease shared more public clonotypes (fewer than 3,000) than newly diagnosed patients did (more than 900).

V is cut back by 4 bases and J by 4 bases, with 7 bases in the junction unmatched. Taken from cysteine to phenylalanine, the CDR3 has 14 residues. Only the CDR3 DNA is retained, 42 bases long and in frame from the first base. CDR1 and CDR2 (SGHRS, YFSETQ) derive from the germline V gene. Library preparation employed multiplex PCR. Sequencing was performed on an Illumina HiSeq 4000. To build TCR beta libraries, CDR3 regions were amplified by Arm-PCR using iRepertoire HTBI primers. Before sequencing, the PCR products went through gel purification. Turning to the authors' computational methods: Gene usage analysis of CDR3 amino acid clonotypes used the approximately 62 TRBV and 12 to 15 TRBJ segments found across samples. Filtered high-quality paired reads were merged into contigs using COPE and FqMerger. BLAST was used to align contigs to IMGT TRBV, TRBD and TRBJ reference genes, with CDR3 defined following IMGT. Any clonotype with a frequency above 0.1% was classified as a highly expanded clone. Repertoire diversity was measured by Shannon entropy, and V-J evenness by the Gini coefficient. Public clonotypes were defined as clonotypes shared by more than one individual. TCRdb reworked the public reads: Q25 trimming with fastp, MiXCR clone assembly, productive beta chains retained. Each entry is one CDR3 protein sequence, shown with its most common DNA and genes. For this entry, the V and J calls and clone size follow TCRdb and not the study's own pipeline. The sample table records 440,000 or so distinct CDR3 sequences; about 15% of these occur just once. The top ten constitute around 11% of the sample.

As concerns this clonotype: Its antigen specificity is not known. Base qualities are not at hand, and no much larger clone is one base apart.

The time point label, as the study defines it: newly diagnosed GD, antithyroid drugs for less than 3 months. For both TCR sequencing and RNA sequencing, RNA was extracted from PBMCs using TRIzol. The diagnosis of Graves' disease was made according to American Thyroid Association guidelines. Recruitment of patients was carried out at an endocrinology department in Xi'an, China. Each patient gave 7 to 9.5 milliliters of peripheral blood, collected in an EDTA anticoagulant tube. Ficoll Paque Plus density gradient separation was used to isolate PBMCs, and no further T cell sorting was performed. An Agilent 2100 Bioanalyzer and agarose gel were used to assess RNA quality, and a NanoDrop 2000 was used to measure RNA concentration. This same sample was also part of a study on T cells in Graves' hyperthyroidism and ophthalmopathy. According to the second study: Stable Graves' hyperthyroidism was defined as no progression to ophthalmopathy during 18 months of follow-up. Hyperthyroidism patients were newly diagnosed, had a disease duration of under 2 months, and were aged 18 to 65 years. The study excluded patients with uncontrolled infections, other autoimmune diseases, pregnancy or lactation. Clinical symptoms, serum thyroxine and TRAb, thyroid ultrasound, and orbital computed tomography formed the basis for the diagnoses. The first round of RT-PCR for the TCR CDR3 was performed with the HTBI primer set and the Qiagen OneStep RT-PCR kit. Most expanded thyroid clonotypes (frequency above 0.001) were also detected in blood, suggesting blood repertoires may reflect thyroid immune responses. Ophthalmopathy was separated from stable hyperthyroidism by a 13 V-J signature model, with around 90% sensitivity and approximately 84% specificity obtained in cross-validation and 80%/75% obtained in testing. During validation, the model predicted progression to ophthalmopathy a median of about 6.5 months ahead of onset, with almost 71% sensitivity and 72% to 85% specificity. TCR V-J signatures able to tell the groups apart were searched for in a discovery cohort of some 100 patients, of whom fewer than 45 had Graves' ophthalmopathy and roughly 58 had stable Graves' hyperthyroidism. Whether ophthalmopathy could be predicted prospectively was tested in an independent validation cohort made up of 18 to 20 hyperthyroidism patients plus 17 patients who later progressed to ophthalmopathy. The roughly 100 discovery patients were randomly split 7:3 into training and test sets. The study also compared thyroid tissue and blood T-cell repertoires from more than five Graves' hyperthyroidism patients. After sampling, hyperthyroidism patients received methimazole starting at 30 mg daily, and ophthalmopathy patients received high-dose intravenous methylprednisolone. A second multiplex PCR round built the libraries, followed by size selection and purification. Paired-end sequencing of the libraries was performed with 100 bp reads on an Illumina HiSeq2000. SOAPnuke was used to process the raw data, with reads discarded if the reads contained adapters or uncalled bases, had a mean Phred below 15, or lacked an exact constant-primer or identifier match. COPE v1.2.5 was used to merge high-quality paired reads, and clonotypes were defined as unique nucleotide sequences. MiTCR v1.1 was used to align clonotypes to the IMGT TRBV, TRBD and TRBJ reference segments. Only V-J combinations with frequency above 0.0001, covering about 99% of repertoires, were analysed. A TCS score was defined as the ratio of F50 (clonal expansion) to E x V (chaos), with BLOSUM62-based TCRdist applied between CDR3 peptides within each V-J. Welch's t-statistics and random forest reduced fewer than 550 V-J features to under 15, which were used in a naive Bayes classifier (R e1071). Sample size was not statistically predetermined, and investigators were not blinded to group allocation. The paper reports TCR Vbeta CDR3 sequencing of fewer than 150 peripheral blood samples: under 45 ophthalmopathy, about 75 hyperthyroidism and 17 progressor patients.

The source was peripheral blood mononuclear cells (PBMCs), collected at new diagnosis, from a patient treated with antithyroid drugs. The chain links TRBV5-1 with TRBJ2-7; 8 bases in the middle match TRBD1. The sequence came from a woman in her twenties or thirties with Graves disease. Donor details come from another sample of the same person, matched by shared clones. CDR3 protein: CASSNGTGTYEQYF. Read as DNA, the sequence is TGCGCCAGCAGCAACGGGACAGGTACTTACGAGCAGTACTTC.